The 19 T cell receptor beta chains in this list originate from one sample, sequenced in a study of blood T cell repertoires in COVID-19. Profiled with immunoSEQ multiplex PCR; TCRdb holds only in-frame clones, not every one. The sample carries roughly 260,000 clones, approximately 90% recorded once. What was sequenced was PBMCs or T cells enriched from blood (not recorded which). All receptors derive from a woman aged 25 to 39 with acute COVID-19.

The V gene is TRBV9, the J gene TRBJ2-3, with D hard to call. This CDR3 is built from 13 residues. The germline gives CDR1 SGDLS, CDR2 YYNGEE. V lost 0 bases, J lost 6 bases, and 8 bases lay in between. In nucleotides, the CDR3 is TGTGCCAGCAGCGTAGCCGCGCCGGATACGCAGTATTTT. This sequence encodes CASSVAAPDTQYF. The whole variable domain, filled in from reference TRBV9 and TRBJ2-3, reads DSGVTQTPKHLITATGQRVTLRCSPRSGDLSVYWYQQSLDQGLQFLIQYYNGEERAKGNILERFSAQQFPDLHSELNLSSLELGDSALYFCASSVAAPDTQYFGPGTRLTVL.

The rearrangement joins TRBV7-9 to TRBJ1-2; 8 bases fit TRBD1. The junction had 6 bases not matched to a gene; V was cut back by 2 bases and J by 1 base. The CDR3 contains 16 residues. Germline lookup yields CDR1 SEHNR and CDR2 FQNEAQ (reference sequence). The CDR3 sequence: CASSLFGQGDNYGYTF. CDR3 bases: TGTGCCAGCAGCTTATTTGGACAGGGTGATAACTATGGCTACACCTTC.

This clone was observed a single time. The chain uses TRBV11-2 and TRBJ2-5; 7 bases are shared with TRBD1. The V segment lost 3 bases and the J segment 5 bases; nucleotides outside the gene matches: 9. CDR1 and CDR2 (germline): SGHAT, FQNNGV. There are 15 residues in the CDR3. Here the CDR3 reads CASSFEGAYGETQYF. CDR3 bases: TGTGCCAGCAGCTTCGAGGGGGCCTATGGGGAGACCCAGTACTTC.

The V gene is TRBV4-3, the J gene TRBJ2-3, with D perhaps matching TRBD2 (5 bases). This CDR3 has 15 residues. Germline CDR1 and CDR2: LGHNA and YSLEER. Trimming shortened V by 5 bases and J by 0 bases, and 12 bases separated the two germline ends. CDR3 residues: CASSGSGASTDTQYF. The CDR3 DNA is TGCGCCAGCAGCGGAAGCGGTGCTAGCACAGATACGCAGTATTTT.

The gene calls are TRBV27 and TRBJ1-1; D gene unclear. CDR3 length: 14 amino acids. V dropped 5 bases and J dropped 5 bases, with 15 bases sitting between them. The germline CDR1 and CDR2 sequences are MNHEY and SMNVEV (reference sequence). The CDR3 sequence is CASSAMGGKTEAFF. For the CDR3, the DNA is TGTGCCAGCAGTGCGATGGGAGGAAAGACTGAAGCTTTCTTT.

In its sample, this clone was seen a few times. The chain links TRBV5-5 to TRBJ2-2, with 8 bases that match TRBD1. Germline CDR1 is SGHKS and CDR2 is YYEKEE (reference sequence). V lost 4 bases to trimming and J lost 6 bases; unmatched junction nucleotides: 2. This CDR3 contains 13 residues. The CDR3 sequence: CASSRTGPGELFF. CDR3 nucleotides: TGTGCCAGCAGCCGGACAGGGCCCGGGGAGCTGTTTTTT.

The CDR3 protein is CASSQERIPNEKLFF. For the CDR3, the DNA is TGTGCCAGCAGCCAAGAGAGGATCCCTAATGAAAAACTGTTTTTT. V usage is TRBV14 and J usage is TRBJ1-4; no clear D. Germline-derived CDR1 and CDR2 are SGHDN and FVKESK. V was clipped by 0 bases and J by 3 bases, with 8 bases between them. The CDR3 sequence is 15 residues long.

J is TRBJ1-5 and V is TRBV28, with 8 bases identical to TRBD1. The CDR3 totals 15 residues. Trimming at V came to 3 bases and at J to 3 bases, leaving 4 bases not matched to a gene. Germline V gene data show CDR1 as MDHEN and CDR2 as SYDVKM. CDR3 amino acids: CASSLQGAYNQPQHF. DNA for the CDR3: TGTGCCAGCAGTTTGCAGGGGGCTTACAATCAGCCCCAGCATTTT.

V is TRBV6-2 or TRBV6-3 and J is TRBJ2-2, with 11 bases aligning to TRBD2. Germline CDR1 is MNHEY and CDR2 is SVGEGT. Trimming at V came to 4 bases and at J to 5 bases, leaving 0 bases not matched to a gene. The CDR3 extends over 14 amino acids. CDR3 loop: CASSLAGGTGELFF. The CDR3 DNA follows: TGTGCCAGCAGTTTAGCGGGGGGGACCGGGGAGCTGTTTTTT.

V and J are TRBV29-1 and TRBJ2-7; a weak D match, TRBD2 (5 bases). Per germline, CDR1 SQVTM and CDR2 ANQGSEA. The CDR3 sequence is 14 residues long. Trimming removed 7 bases at V and 3 bases at J, with 19 bases between. CDR3 sequence: CSAGRESAYYEQYF. CDR3 bases: TGCAGCGCCGGAAGGGAGAGCGCCTACTACGAGCAGTACTTC.

The V call is TRBV10-3, the J call TRBJ2-1; 13 nucleotides agree with TRBD2. CDR3 length equals 15 residues. The J segment lost 6 bases and the V segment lost 6 bases, leaving 5 bases of the junction unmatched. From germline, CDR1 is ENHRY and CDR2 SYGVKD. Here the CDR3 DNA reads TGTGCCATCAGAGCAGGACTAGCGGGGGCCAATGAGCAGTTCTTC. The encoded protein is CAIRAGLAGANEQFF.

The chain combines TRBV29-1 with TRBJ1-5; TRBD1 matches 7 bases. The trim removed 7 bases at V and 3 bases at J, leaving 9 bases unmatched. Germline lookup yields CDR1 SQVTM and CDR2 ANQGSEA. The CDR3 contains 14 residues. In nucleotides, the CDR3 is TGCAGCGCGAGCGACAGGGTCTCCAATCAGCCCCAGCATTTT. Its protein product is CSASDRVSNQPQHF.

The V gene is TRBV30, the J gene TRBJ2-7; 10 bases align to TRBD2. V was pared by 2 bases and J by 8 bases, with 9 bases of the junction left unmatched. CDR1 is GTSNPN and CDR2 is SVGIG in the germline V gene (reference sequence). This CDR3 contains 14 residues. CDR3 sequence reads: CAWSSKRGGRKQYF. The CDR3 DNA reads TGTGCCTGGAGTTCGAAGCGGGGGGGCCGGAAGCAGTACTTC.

CDR3 sequence (DNA): TGTGCCAGTAGTATAGAAAGGAGGCATCAGCCCCAGCATTTT. It specifies CASSIERRHQPQHF. The rearrangement uses TRBV19 and TRBJ1-5, with D uncertain. Looked up from germline, CDR1 is LNHDA and CDR2 is SQIVND (reference sequence). Trimming left V 0 bases short and J 5 bases short, with 8 bases between. This CDR3 spans 14 amino acids.

The gene calls are TRBV6-5 and TRBJ2-2; TRBD1 matches 7 bases. Germline loops: CDR1 MNHEY, CDR2 SVGAGI. This CDR3 is 15 amino acids long. Trimming took 7 bases from V and 5 from J; bases not matched to a gene: 10. CDR3 sequence (DNA): TGTGCCAGCATTAACAGGGGCCCGTCGACCGGGGAGCTGTTTTTT. It is translated as CASINRGPSTGELFF.

This chain links TRBV21-1 with TRBJ1-1; the listed D gene, TRBD1, was not tested against the DNA. TRBV21-1 is assigned pseudogene status. The CDR3 has 12 amino acids. The CDR3 here is CASSKQYREAFF. CDR3 sequence (DNA): TGTGCCAGCAGCAAGCAGTACAGGGAAGCTTTCTTT.

The rearrangement joins TRBV20-1 to TRBJ1-2, with 8 positions matching TRBD1. Germline-derived CDR1 and CDR2 are DFQATT and SNEGSKA (reference sequence). V shed 3 bases, J shed 8 bases, and the junction held 11 bases outside the gene matches. The CDR3 has 14 residues. CDR3 coding DNA: TGCAGTGCTAGTTCGGACAGGGTCTTGAGAGGCTACACCTTC. Encoded protein: CSASSDRVLRGYTF.

The V call is TRBV6-5, the J call TRBJ1-2; D is perhaps TRBD1 (5 bases). This CDR3 is built from 14 residues. The germline V gene has CDR1 MNHEY and CDR2 SVGAGI. Trimming removed 2 bases at V and 8 bases at J, with 15 bases between. The CDR3 spells CASSYGRRDEGYTF. DNA for the CDR3: TGTGCCAGCAGTTACGGGCGCAGGGATGAGGGCTACACCTTC.

The V gene is TRBV7-8, the J gene TRBJ2-3; 11 bases align to TRBD2. Looked up from germline, CDR1 is SGHVS and CDR2 is FQNEAQ. After removal of 4 bases from V and 4 bases from J, the junction contained 10 bases not matched to a gene. The CDR3 consists of 17 residues. The CDR3 nucleotides read TGTGCCAGCAGCTCGTGGACTAGCGGGTTTAGTCCAGATACGCAGTATTTT. This translates into CASSSWTSGFSPDTQYF.